Each of the 17 T cell receptor beta chains below was sequenced from the same sample in a study of circulating tumor DNA in untreated peripheral T-cell lymphoma (dated by TCRdb to about 2021). Libraries were constructed by the immunoSEQ multiplex PCR assay. This immuneACCESS table, as held by TCRdb, lists in-frame sequences with V and J called but not all clones. Of the missing ones, under half trace to an unresolved V gene in checked studies; the others have no known cause. Across this sample there are thousands of clones, with approximately 71% seen only once. The top ten clones comprise 15% to 20% of the sample. Source material: tumor tissue. Receptors were obtained from a human donor with peripheral T-cell lymphoma.

This chain connects TRBV7-2 to TRBJ1-2, with D tentatively TRBD1 (6 bases). Germline assignment: CDR1 SGHTA and CDR2 FQGNSA. The CDR3 contains 13 residues. V lost 5 bases, J lost 2 bases, and 9 bases lay in between. CDR3 region: CASSPQGNYGYTF. In DNA form, the CDR3 reads TGTGCCAGCAGCCCGCAGGGGAACTATGGCTACACCTTC.

The CDR3 is CASSPYTGGGNEAFF. DNA of the CDR3: TGTGCCAGCTCACCTTATACGGGGGGCGGGAATGAAGCTTTCTTT. The chain employs TRBV18 and TRBJ1-1, with a possible D match to TRBD1 (6 bases). CDR1 and CDR2 (germline): KGHSH, LQKENI. V was cut by 3 bases and J by 7 bases, with 18 bases left in between. The length of the CDR3 is 15 residues.

The V gene is TRBV10-3, the J gene TRBJ2-1; 9 nucleotides agree with TRBD2. This CDR3 spans 17 amino acids. Losses at the gene ends were 3 bases for V and 2 bases for J; bases not matched to a gene: 8. Germline-derived CDR1 and CDR2 are ENHRY and SYGVKD. The CDR3 sequence: CAISDPSGVGTYNEQFF. The CDR3, as DNA: TGTGCCATCAGTGATCCTAGCGGGGTGGGGACCTACAATGAGCAGTTCTTC.

V is TRBV18 and J is TRBJ1-1; D remains unclear. Trimming stripped 4 bases from V and 7 bases from J, with 13 bases between. CDR1 is KGHSH and CDR2 is LQKENI in the germline V gene. The CDR3 contains 13 residues. The CDR3 DNA sequence: TGTGCCAGCTCACAGACCTGGGTGAATGAAGCTTTCTTT. This encodes CASSQTWVNEAFF.

This chain uses TRBV11-3 with TRBJ2-1; 10 bases fit TRBD1. V lost 5 bases to trimming and J lost 7 bases; unmatched junction nucleotides: 5. This CDR3 is 14 amino acids long. CDR1 and CDR2 from the germline V gene are SGHNT and YENEEA. CDR3 protein: CASSPSDRGNEQFF. CDR3 nucleotides: TGTGCCAGCAGCCCGTCGGACAGGGGGAATGAGCAGTTCTTC.

The chain combines TRBV6-8 with TRBJ1-1; TRBD1 is a possible D gene (5 bases). From germline, CDR1 is MNHGY and CDR2 SAAAGT. V lost 6 bases to trimming and J lost 1 base, with 12 bases between them. The length of the CDR3 is 14 residues. The CDR3 DNA is TGTGCCAGCAGGCTCCTCGGACAGAACACTGAAGCTTTCTTT. Protein product: CASRLLGQNTEAFF.

The gene calls are TRBV18 and TRBJ2-1, with TRBD1 as a possible D gene (5 bases). Germline assignment: CDR1 KGHSH and CDR2 LQKENI. With 2 bases removed from V and 5 bases from J, the gap between germline ends came to 10 bases. There are 14 residues in the CDR3. The CDR3 bases are TGTGCCAGCTCACCAACGACGACAGACAATGAGCAGTTCTTC. Its translation: CASSPTTTDNEQFF. Supplemented by reference TRBV18 and TRBJ2-1, the full variable domain reads NAGVMQNPRHLVRRRGQEARLRCSPMKGHSHVYWYRQLPEEGLKFMVYLQKENIIDESGMPKERFSAEFPKEGPSILRIQQVVRGDSAAYFCASSPTTTDNEQFFGPGTRLTVL.

This clone was detected only a few times. J is TRBJ2-5 and V is TRBV28, with TRBD2 matching 9 bases. Germline CDR1 MDHEN, CDR2 SYDVKM. CDR3 size: 15 residues. J gave up 1 base and V 4 bases, and 4 bases lay outside the gene matches. The CDR3 DNA reads as TGTGCCAGCAGTTCAAGCGGGGGGACCCAAGAGACCCAGTACTTC. This codes for CASSSSGGTQETQYF.

The chain combines TRBV18 with TRBJ1-5; D gene ambiguous. Germline V gives CDR1 KGHSH, CDR2 LQKENI. The V and J ends lost 3 bases and 4 bases respectively, with 10 bases between them. The CDR3 is 14 amino acids. CDR3 sequence: CASSPRRGNQPQHF. The CDR3 DNA reads TGTGCCAGCTCACCGCGGCGGGGAAATCAGCCCCAGCATTTT.

This clone has only a few counts. V gene TRBV10-3 combines with J gene TRBJ1-2; weak D call: TRBD1 (5 bases). The CDR3 length is 12 residues. V dropped 2 bases and J dropped 6 bases, with 7 bases sitting between them. Germline CDR1 is ENHRY and CDR2 is SYGVKD. For the CDR3, the DNA is TGTGCCATCAGTGAGAGGGGAAATGGCTACACCTTC. Its protein product is CAISERGNGYTF.

The V and J genes are TRBV6-8 and TRBJ2-5; D gene ambiguous. Germline V lookup: CDR1 MNHGY, CDR2 SAAAGT. V lost 2 bases and J lost 5, with 12 bases in between. The CDR3 loop spans 14 amino acids. The CDR3 sequence: CASSYGIEHETQYF. The CDR3 DNA is TGTGCCAGCAGTTACGGGATAGAACATGAGACCCAGTACTTC.

The chain carries TRBV5-1 and TRBJ2-5; unclear D gene. Trimming cost V 4 bases and J 1 base, with 11 bases left between them. The CDR3 totals 14 residues. Germline V gene sequence: CDR1 SGHRS, CDR2 YFSETQ. The CDR3: CASSGLGFQETQYF. The CDR3 DNA reads TGCGCCAGCAGCGGTCTGGGTTTCCAAGAGACCCAGTACTTC.

The chain recombines TRBV6-8 with TRBJ2-5; TRBD2 matches 9 bases. Germline CDR1 MNHGY, CDR2 SAAAGT. The CDR3 has 16 residues. V was clipped by 2 bases and J by 2 bases; unmatched bases: 6. The CDR3 here is CASSYRLAGKQETQYF. The CDR3 DNA reads as TGTGCCAGCAGTTACCGGCTAGCGGGGAAACAAGAGACCCAGTACTTC.

The CDR3 nucleotides read TGCGCCAGCAGTTTGACTAGCGGGGCGCGAGAGACCCAGTACTTC. As protein: CASSLTSGARETQYF. V and J are TRBV5-1 and TRBJ2-5; 11 bases are shared with TRBD2. Germline V gene lookup returns CDR1 SGHRS and CDR2 YFSETQ. This CDR3 has 15 amino acids. Trimming took 5 bases from V and 4 from J; bases not matched to a gene: 7.

This clone was detected a few times. The chain combines TRBV28 with TRBJ2-3, with TRBD2 matching over 8 bases. The CDR3 is made up of 16 amino acids. Germline CDR1 MDHEN, CDR2 SYDVKM. J lost 2 bases, V lost 5 bases, and 9 bases had no gene match. The CDR3 protein is CASSPELAASTDTQYF. The CDR3 bases are TGTGCCAGCAGTCCGGAACTAGCGGCTTCCACAGATACGCAGTATTTT.

This rearrangement joins TRBV11-3 to TRBJ2-2, with D tentatively TRBD1 (5 bases). V was cut by 3 bases and J by 3 bases, with 11 bases left in between. This CDR3 spans 15 amino acids. Looked up from germline, CDR1 is SGHNT and CDR2 is YENEEA. The CDR3, as DNA: TGTGCCAGCAGCTTGGGGCAGATTTACACCGGGGAGCTGTTTTTT. Translated: CASSLGQIYTGELFF.

In its sample, this clone ranks as medium-sized. V gene TRBV19 combines with J gene TRBJ1-4; D might be TRBD1 (6 bases). The germline gives CDR1 LNHDA, CDR2 SQIVND (reference sequence). The CDR3 consists of 15 residues. Trimming stripped 3 bases from V and 10 bases from J, with 18 bases between. In nucleotides, the CDR3 is TGTGCCAGTAGTATCAACAGGGAGGGATTCGGAAAACTGTTTTTT. It codes for CASSINREGFGKLFF. The complete variable domain, with remaining parts taken from reference TRBV19 and TRBJ1-4, reads DGGITQSPKYLFRKEGQNVTLSCEQNLNHDAMYWYRQDPGQGLRLIYYSQIVNDFQKGDIAEGYSVSREKKESFPLTVTSAQKNPTAFYLCASSINREGFGKLFFGSGTQLSVL.